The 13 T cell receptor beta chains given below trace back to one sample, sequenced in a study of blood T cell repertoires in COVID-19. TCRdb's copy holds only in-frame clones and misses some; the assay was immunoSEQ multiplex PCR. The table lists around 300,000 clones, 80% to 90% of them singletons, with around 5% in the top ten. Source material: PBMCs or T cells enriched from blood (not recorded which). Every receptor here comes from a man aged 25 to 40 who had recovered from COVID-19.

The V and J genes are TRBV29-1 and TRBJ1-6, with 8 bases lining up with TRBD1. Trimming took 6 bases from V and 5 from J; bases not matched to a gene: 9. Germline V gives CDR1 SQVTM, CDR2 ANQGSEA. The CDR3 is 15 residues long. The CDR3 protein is CSVTTGVGHNSPLHF. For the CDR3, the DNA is TGCAGCGTAACGACAGGGGTCGGGCATAATTCACCCCTCCACTTT.

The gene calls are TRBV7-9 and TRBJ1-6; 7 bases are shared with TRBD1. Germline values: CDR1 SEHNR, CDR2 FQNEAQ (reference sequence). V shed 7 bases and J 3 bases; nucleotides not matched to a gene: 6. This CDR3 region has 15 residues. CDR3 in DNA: TGTGCCAGCACGCCACAGGGGATCTATAATTCACCCCTCCACTTT. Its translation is CASTPQGIYNSPLHF.

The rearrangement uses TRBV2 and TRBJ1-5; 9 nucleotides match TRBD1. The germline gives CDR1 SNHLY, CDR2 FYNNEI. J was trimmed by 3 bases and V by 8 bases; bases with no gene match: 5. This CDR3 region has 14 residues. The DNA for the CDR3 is TGTGCCAGCGGATACAGGGGGCTCAATCAGCCCCAGCATTTT. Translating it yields CASGYRGLNQPQHF.

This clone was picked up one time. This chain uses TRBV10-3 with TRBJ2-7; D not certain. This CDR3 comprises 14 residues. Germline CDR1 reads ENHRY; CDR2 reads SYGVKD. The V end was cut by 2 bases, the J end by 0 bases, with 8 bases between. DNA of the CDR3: TGTGCCATCAGTGAGGGCGGTAGCTCCTACGAGCAGTACTTC. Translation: CAISEGGSSYEQYF.

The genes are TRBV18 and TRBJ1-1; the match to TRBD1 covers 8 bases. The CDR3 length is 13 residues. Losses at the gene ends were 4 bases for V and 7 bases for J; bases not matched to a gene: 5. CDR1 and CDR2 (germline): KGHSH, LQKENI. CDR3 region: CASSQTGEVEAFF. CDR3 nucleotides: TGTGCCAGCTCACAGACAGGGGAGGTTGAAGCTTTCTTT.

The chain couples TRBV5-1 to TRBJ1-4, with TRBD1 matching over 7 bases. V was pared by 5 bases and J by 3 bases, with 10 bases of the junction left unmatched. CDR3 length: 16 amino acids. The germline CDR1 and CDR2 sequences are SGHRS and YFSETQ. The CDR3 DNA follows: TGCGCCAGCAGTACCTCCCCCCAGGGGGCTAATGAAAAACTGTTTTTT. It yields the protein CASSTSPQGANEKLFF. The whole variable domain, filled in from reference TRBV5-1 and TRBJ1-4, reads KAGVTQTPRYLIKTRGQQVTLSCSPISGHRSVSWYQQTPGQGLQFLFEYFSETQRNKGNFPGRFSGRQFSNSRSEMNVSTLELGDSALYLCASSTSPQGANEKLFFGSGTQLSVL.

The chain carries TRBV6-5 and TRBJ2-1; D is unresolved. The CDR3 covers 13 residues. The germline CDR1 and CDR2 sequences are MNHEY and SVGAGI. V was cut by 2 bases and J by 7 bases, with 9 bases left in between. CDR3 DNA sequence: TGTGCCAGCAGTTACGGTCGAGCTAATGAGCAGTTCTTC. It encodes CASSYGRANEQFF.

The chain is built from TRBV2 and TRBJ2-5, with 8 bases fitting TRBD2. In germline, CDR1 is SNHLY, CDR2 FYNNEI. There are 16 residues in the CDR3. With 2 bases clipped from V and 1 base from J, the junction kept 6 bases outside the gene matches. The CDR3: CASSEMKRGRQETQYF. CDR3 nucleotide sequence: TGTGCCAGCAGTGAAATGAAGCGGGGGCGCCAAGAGACCCAGTACTTC.

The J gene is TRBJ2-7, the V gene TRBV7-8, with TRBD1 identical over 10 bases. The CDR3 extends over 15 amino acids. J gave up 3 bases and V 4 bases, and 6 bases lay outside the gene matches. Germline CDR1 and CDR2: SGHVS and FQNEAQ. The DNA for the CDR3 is TGTGCCAGCAGCTCGGGGACAGGGGTTCTCTACGAGCAGTACTTC. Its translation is CASSSGTGVLYEQYF.

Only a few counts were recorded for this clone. The CDR3 protein is CASSDMGQQATNEKLFF. The CDR3 DNA is TGTGCCAGCAGTGATATGGGACAGCAAGCAACTAATGAAAAACTGTTTTTT. The rearrangement joins TRBV2 to TRBJ1-4, with 7 positions matching TRBD1. Losses at the gene ends were 3 bases for V and 0 bases for J; bases not matched to a gene: 7. This CDR3 is built from 17 residues. Germline CDR1 SNHLY, CDR2 FYNNEI. The full variable domain, in which reference TRBV2 and TRBJ1-4 provide the parts outside the CDR3, is EPEVTQTPSHQVTQMGQEVILRCVPISNHLYFYWYRQILGQKVEFLVSFYNNEISEKSEIFDDQFSVERPDGSNFTLKIRSTKLEDSAMYFCASSDMGQQATNEKLFFGSGTQLSVL.

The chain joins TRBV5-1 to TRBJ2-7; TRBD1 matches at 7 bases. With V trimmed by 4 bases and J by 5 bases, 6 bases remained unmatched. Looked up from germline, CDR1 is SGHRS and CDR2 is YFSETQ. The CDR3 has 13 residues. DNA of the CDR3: TGCGCCAGCAGCAAGACAGGGAGCGACGAGCAGTACTTC. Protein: CASSKTGSDEQYF.

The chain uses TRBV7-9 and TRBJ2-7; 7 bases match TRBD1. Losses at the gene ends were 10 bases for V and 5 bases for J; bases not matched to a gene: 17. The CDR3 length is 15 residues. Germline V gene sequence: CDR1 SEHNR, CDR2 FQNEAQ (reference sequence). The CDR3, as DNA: TGTGCCATTGATAGACAGGGTGCCCCCTCAGACGAGCAGTACTTC. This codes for CAIDRQGAPSDEQYF.

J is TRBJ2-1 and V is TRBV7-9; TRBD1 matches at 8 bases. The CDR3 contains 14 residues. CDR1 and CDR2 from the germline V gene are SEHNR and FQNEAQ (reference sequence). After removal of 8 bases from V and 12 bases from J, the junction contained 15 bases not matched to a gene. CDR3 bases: TGTGCCAGCGAGAGGACAGGGCGGAGTCTCGGGCAGTTCTTC. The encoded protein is CASERTGRSLGQFF. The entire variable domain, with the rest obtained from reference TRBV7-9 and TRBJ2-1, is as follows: DTGVSQNPRHKITKRGQNVTFRCDPISEHNRLYWYRQTLGQGPEFLTYFQNEAQLEKSRLLSDRFSAERPKGSFSTLEIQRTEQGDSAMYLCASERTGRSLGQFFGPGTRLTVL.